These T cell receptor beta chains were read from a single sample in a study of vaccination effects on CD4 cells after COVID-19. Assay used: immunoSEQ multiplex PCR; TCRdb lists only in-frame clones, some missing. The sample has 65,000 to 95,000 clones; around 77% are singletons. These receptors are not linked to any known antigen. The source material was CD4+ T cells from PBMCs cultured with HCoV-OC43 spike peptides, sampled after COVID-19 vaccination. The source of these receptors is a human donor who received a COVID-19 vaccine. Each CDR3 is given with its conserved first and last residue. The D gene is left open where the match is weak. Expanded clones are given a class, and other clones once, few, many or no size at all.

v_gene	abundance	j_gene	d_gene	CDR3nt	CDR3aa
TRBV3-1/TRBV3-2	NA	TRBJ1-2	NA	TGTGCCAGCAGCCAAGATCCGGGTTCGGGCGGCTACACCTTC	CASSQDPGSGGYTF
TRBV18	NA	TRBJ2-2	NA	TGTGCCAGCTCACCACTTACAGGGCAATACACCGGGGAGCTGTTTTTT	CASSPLTGQYTGELFF
TRBV9	NA	TRBJ2-5	NA	TGTGCCAGCAGCGGGGTCCCCCAAGAGACCCAGTACTTC	CASSGVPQETQYF
TRBV18	NA	TRBJ2-5	TRBD2	TGTGCCAGCTCACCACGGCTAGCGGGGACCCAAGAGACCCAGTACTTC	CASSPRLAGTQETQYF
TRBV30	NA	TRBJ1-5	NA	TGTGCCTGGAGTGCGGGAGTCGGCAATCAGCCCCAGCATTTT	CAWSAGVGNQPQHF
TRBV12-3/TRBV12-4	NA	TRBJ1-1	NA	TGTGCCAGCAGTTTAGGGTTCTCAGCTGAAGCTTTCTTT	CASSLGFSAEAFF
TRBV7-9	NA	TRBJ1-5	TRBD1	TGTGCCAGCAGCCAAACAGGGGCGGTGGATCAGCCCCAGCATTTT	CASSQTGAVDQPQHF
TRBV6-5	few	TRBJ1-2	TRBD1	TGTGCCAGCAGGGACAGGGATGTTCATGGCTACACCTTC	CASRDRDVHGYTF
TRBV18	NA	TRBJ2-2	NA	TGTGCCAGCTCACCCGACAGGAACACCGGGGAGCTGTTTTTT	CASSPDRNTGELFF
TRBV7-2	NA	TRBJ1-1	NA	TGTGCCAGCAGCTCACAAAAAAGAGGGACTGAAGCTTTCTTT	CASSSQKRGTEAFF
TRBV12-5	NA	TRBJ2-3	NA	TGTGCTAGTGGTTTGGGCCAGGTGAGCACAGATACGCAGTATTTT	CASGLGQVSTDTQYF
TRBV6-5	NA	TRBJ1-2	TRBD1	TGTGCCAGCCGGGCGGGACAGGGGTCTGGCTACACCTTC	CASRAGQGSGYTF
TRBV6-5	once	TRBJ1-4	TRBD1	TGTGCCAGCGCGGGACAGAGCAATGAAAAACTGTTTTTT	CASAGQSNEKLFF
TRBV5-5	NA	TRBJ2-2	NA	TGTGCCAGCAGCTTGGTTTGGGGGACCGGGGAGCTGTTTTTT	CASSLVWGTGELFF
TRBV24-1	NA	TRBJ2-5	NA	TGTGCCACCAGTGAGGGTTCACAGGCACAAGAGACCCAGTACTTC	CATSEGSQAQETQYF
TRBV2	NA	TRBJ1-6	NA	TGTGCCAGCAGTGAGGGTCGGAATAATTCACCCCTCCACTTT	CASSEGRNNSPLHF
TRBV2	once	TRBJ2-2	NA	TGTGCCAGCAGTTCCCAGGGAAGCACCGGGGAGCTGTTTTTT	CASSSQGSTGELFF
TRBV7-2	NA	TRBJ1-5	TRBD1	TGTGCCAGCAGCTCGGGACAGGAGGGTCAGCCCCAGCATTTT	CASSSGQEGQPQHF
TRBV5-1	few	TRBJ1-6	NA	TGCGCCAGCAGCCTCCGGACAGAGGCTTCACCCCTCCACTTT	CASSLRTEASPLHF
TRBV9	once	TRBJ2-3	TRBD2	TGTGCCAGCTCGCGGGAGAGCACAGATACGCAGTATTTT	CASSRESTDTQYF
TRBV5-1	NA	TRBJ1-2	NA	TGCGCCAGCAGCTCCGAGACAGCTCTCTATGGCTACACCTTC	CASSSETALYGYTF
TRBV5-1	NA	TRBJ2-2	NA	TGCGCCAGCAGCTTGAACAGGGTGAACACCGGGGAGCTGTTTTTT	CASSLNRVNTGELFF
TRBV6-2/TRBV6-3	NA	TRBJ1-2	NA	TGTGCCAGCAGTTACGTCTCAGGGGATGTAAACTATGGCTACACCTTC	CASSYVSGDVNYGYTF
TRBV6-5	NA	TRBJ2-3	TRBD2	TGTGCCACGAACCTAGCGGGGGGCACAGATACGCAGTATTTT	CATNLAGGTDTQYF
TRBV6-5	NA	TRBJ1-1	NA	TGTGCCAGCAGGGGACAAAGCGGAGGGAACACTGAAGCTTTCTTT	CASRGQSGGNTEAFF
TRBV7-2	NA	TRBJ2-3	TRBD2	TGTGCCAGCAGAGTAGCGGGGGCCACAGATACGCAGTATTTT	CASRVAGATDTQYF
TRBV10-1	NA	TRBJ1-1	NA	TGCGCCAGCAGTGAGTCGGGATACGAAGCTTTCTTT	CASSESGYEAFF
TRBV28	NA	TRBJ1-4	TRBD1	TGTGCCAGCAGGCAGGGGGGAACTAATGAAAAACTGTTTTTT	CASRQGGTNEKLFF
TRBV24-1	NA	TRBJ2-1	NA	TGTGCCACCAGTGTTGGGGGAACCTCCTACAATGAGCAGTTCTTC	CATSVGGTSYNEQFF